The rows below give T cell receptor beta chains drawn from one sample of a study of monozygotic twins with cystic fibrosis. Libraries were prepared by immunoSEQ multiplex PCR; TCRdb keeps only in-frame clonotypes and omits some of them. The data contain over 30,000 clones, 90% to 95% of them singletons. Sequencing was done on a sample of blood. The receptors shown here come from a boy under 10 years old with cystic fibrosis. Each CDR3 is given with its conserved first and last residue. The D gene is left open where the match is weak. Clone size appears in some rows only: once, few, many, or a class for an expanded clone.

clone_size	j_call	v_call	d_call	cdr3_aa	cdr3_nt
once	TRBJ1-4	TRBV7-8	TRBD1	CASSSMGQSNEKLFF	TGTGCCAGCAGCTCGATGGGACAGTCTAATGAAAAACTGTTTTTT
.	TRBJ2-3	TRBV25-1	.	CASSEFSGSSTDTQYF	TGTGCCAGCAGTGAATTTAGCGGCTCTAGCACAGATACGCAGTATTTT
.	TRBJ1-2	TRBV6-5	.	CASSYSTAENYGYTF	TGTGCCAGCAGTTACTCGACGGCGGAGAACTATGGCTACACCTTC
.	TRBJ2-5	TRBV5-1	TRBD2	CASSLIPTSGQETQYF	TGCGCCAGCAGCTTGATTCCGACTAGCGGTCAAGAGACCCAGTACTTC
.	TRBJ1-2	TRBV5-1	.	CASSWDGYYGYTF	TGCGCCAGCAGTTGGGACGGCTACTATGGCTACACCTTC
.	TRBJ2-1	TRBV9	.	CASSVGHLSSYNEQFF	TGTGCCAGCAGCGTAGGGCACCTAAGCTCCTACAATGAGCAGTTCTTC
.	TRBJ1-5	TRBV6-4	.	CASSDSPTDPSNQPQHF	TGTGCCAGCAGTGACTCCCCCACGGATCCTAGCAATCAGCCCCAGCATTTT
.	TRBJ2-7	TRBV7-8	TRBD1	CASSLGRDRGYEQYF	TGTGCCAGCAGCTTAGGAAGGGACAGGGGATACGAGCAGTACTTC
.	TRBJ2-3	TRBV7-9	.	CASSFHRETSTDTQYF	TGTGCCAGCAGCTTCCACAGGGAGACTAGCACAGATACGCAGTATTTT
.	TRBJ2-1	TRBV29-1	TRBD1	CSVDTAPGQGKGSGDEQFF	TGCAGCGTTGACACCGCCCCGGGACAGGGGAAAGGGTCTGGGGATGAGCAGTTCTTC
.	TRBJ1-1	TRBV5-1	TRBD1	CASSSPVGGEKAFF	TGCGCCAGCAGCTCCCCAGTAGGGGGCGAGAAAGCTTTCTTT
.	TRBJ2-2	TRBV11-1	TRBD2	CASSLVPGGTTGELFF	TGTGCCAGCAGCTTAGTCCCGGGGGGAACCACCGGGGAGCTGTTTTTT
.	TRBJ2-7	TRBV29-1	TRBD1	CSVDGTGSYEQYF	TGCAGCGTTGATGGGACAGGCTCCTACGAGCAGTACTTC
.	TRBJ1-2	TRBV19	.	CASGRAYGYTF	TGTGCCAGTGGACGGGCATATGGCTACACCTTC
.	TRBJ1-6	TRBV7-8	.	CASSPDSSYNSPLHF	TGTGCCAGCAGCCCGGACAGCTCCTATAATTCACCCCTCCACTTT
.	TRBJ1-4	TRBV19	.	CASSIASATNEKLFF	TGTGCCAGTAGTATAGCAAGCGCAACTAATGAAAAACTGTTTTTT
.	TRBJ2-1	TRBV9	TRBD2	CASSVEASGLYNEQFF	TGTGCCAGCAGCGTAGAGGCTAGCGGGCTATACAATGAGCAGTTCTTC
.	TRBJ2-7	TRBV7-9	TRBD1	CASSSGQGDIEQYF	TGTGCCAGCAGCTCGGGACAGGGGGACATCGAGCAGTACTTC
once	TRBJ1-6	TRBV5-1	.	CASSLEPGSYNSPLHF	TGCGCCAGCAGCTTGGAACCGGGTTCCTATAATTCACCCCTCCACTTT
.	TRBJ2-2	TRBV7-2	.	CASSLRSTGELFF	TGTGCCAGCAGCTTACGTAGCACCGGGGAGCTGTTTTTT
.	TRBJ1-1	TRBV29-1	.	CSVVSPGTNTEAFF	TGCAGCGTTGTTTCCCCCGGGACGAACACTGAAGCTTTCTTT
.	TRBJ1-5	TRBV6-5	TRBD1	CASRDRDDQPQHF	TGTGCCAGCAGAGACAGGGACGATCAGCCCCAGCATTTT
.	TRBJ1-1	TRBV20-1	.	CSAQGNTEAFF	TGCAGTGCTCAGGGGAACACTGAAGCTTTCTTT
.	TRBJ1-2	TRBV7-2	.	CASSLRQESGYTF	TGTGCCAGCAGCTTACGACAGGAGTCCGGCTACACCTTC
.	TRBJ1-1	TRBV29-1	.	CSVDMGSMNTEAFF	TGCAGCGTTGATATGGGCTCTATGAACACTGAAGCTTTCTTT
.	TRBJ2-5	TRBV7-8	.	CASRARDGQETQYF	TGTGCCAGCAGAGCCAGGGACGGGCAAGAGACCCAGTACTTC
.	TRBJ1-1	TRBV7-2	TRBD1	CASSLAPGQVGEAFF	TGTGCCAGCAGCTTAGCACCGGGACAGGTGGGAGAAGCTTTCTTT
.	TRBJ2-7	TRBV7-6	TRBD1	CASSPHDRGDEQYF	TGTGCCAGCAGCCCCCACGACAGGGGCGACGAGCAGTACTTC
.	TRBJ1-1	TRBV5-4	.	CASSLRSVNTEAFF	TGTGCCAGCAGCTTGCGATCCGTGAACACTGAAGCTTTCTTT
.	TRBJ1-6	TRBV7-2	.	CASSLARAQGYSPLHF	TGTGCCAGCAGCTTAGCGCGTGCCCAGGGGTATTCACCCCTCCACTTT
.	TRBJ2-3	TRBV6-1	TRBD2	CASSDWTSVGTDTQYF	TGTGCCAGCAGTGACTGGACTAGCGTCGGCACAGATACGCAGTATTTT
.	TRBJ2-5	TRBV6-8	.	CASSYSRVTTQETQYF	TGTGCCAGCAGTTACTCCCGGGTCACAACCCAAGAGACCCAGTACTTC
.	TRBJ1-5	TRBV28	.	CASSYSSYSNQPQHF	TGTGCCAGCAGCTACAGTTCCTATAGCAATCAGCCCCAGCATTTT
.	TRBJ2-5	TRBV9	.	CASSRFGGRQETQYF	TGTGCCAGCAGCCGTTTCGGGGGGCGGCAAGAGACCCAGTACTTC
.	TRBJ2-5	TRBV7-2	.	CASSLIADQETQYF	TGTGCCAGCAGCTTGATAGCGGATCAAGAGACCCAGTACTTC
.	TRBJ1-1	TRBV7-3	.	CASSLGQGSTEAFF	TGTGCCAGCAGCTTAGGCCAGGGGAGTACTGAAGCTTTCTTT
.	TRBJ1-1	TRBV5-6	.	CASSLALSTYLGTEAFF	TGTGCCAGCAGCTTGGCCCTCTCAACTTATCTAGGCACTGAAGCTTTCTTT
once	TRBJ2-5	TRBV5-6	TRBD2	CASSVQAGGTETQYF	TGTGCCAGCAGCGTTCAAGCGGGGGGGACAGAGACCCAGTACTTC
.	TRBJ2-5	TRBV7-6	.	CASSPEPSGTQYF	TGTGCCAGCAGCCCTGAGCCCTCGGGGACCCAGTACTTC
.	TRBJ2-3	TRBV4-1	.	CASSHPLEGTDTQYF	TGCGCCAGCAGCCACCCACTAGAGGGCACAGATACGCAGTATTTT
.	TRBJ1-1	TRBV6-1	.	CASSERDTEAFF	TGTGCCAGCAGTGAAAGGGACACTGAAGCTTTCTTT
.	TRBJ1-3	TRBV5-1	.	CASSPTLRDSGNTIYF	TGCGCCAGCAGCCCCACCTTGCGGGACTCTGGAAACACCATATATTTT
.	TRBJ2-7	TRBV2	.	CASRKDGTYEQYF	TGTGCCAGCAGGAAAGACGGAACCTACGAGCAGTACTTC